This entry describes one TCR beta chain. These data originate in a study of cytomegalovirus exposure and HLA in healthy donors. On the study more broadly: Among the approximately 370 donors who were genotyped, approximately 76% fell in the genetic ancestry cluster that is associated with self-reported Caucasian donors.

Vbeta (60) and Jbeta (13) primers were used in the PCR. TCRdb keeps only in-frame clones here, not all; method: immunoSEQ multiplex PCR. Among 95,000 to 150,000 clones, approximately 80% were seen once, and the ten largest hold 13%. Sequenced material: PBMCs. The sequence was obtained from a woman aged 40-49 years in good health and CMV-seropositive.

The CDR3: CASSPPSRGSYEQYF. The CDR3 DNA sequence: TGTGCCAGCTCACCACCGAGCAGGGGGAGCTACGAGCAGTACTTC. The gene calls are TRBV18 and TRBJ2-7; 7 nucleotides agree with TRBD1. The germline gives CDR1 KGHSH, CDR2 LQKENI. The CDR3 is 15 amino acids. With V trimmed by 0 bases and J by 3 bases, 5 bases remained unmatched.